This is a list of T cell receptor beta chains from one sample in a study of tumor-infiltrating lymphocytes in primary liver carcinoma. TCRdb reprocessed the multiplex PCR reads via MiXCR and lists one record per CDR3 protein. The sample includes approximately 73,000 distinct CDR3 sequences, about 72% of them seen just once. Sequenced material: liver tumor tissue from sampling region 4. These receptor sequences come from a man between 35 and 55 years old with primary liver carcinoma and hepatitis B virus infection. Both conserved end residues are part of each CDR3. The order of the fields is J gene, clone size, V gene, D gene, CDR3 protein, CDR3 DNA. A D gene is named only where the DNA matches it firmly. Part of the rows lack a size; the others show once, few, many or a class for expanded clones.

J gene: TRBJ2-7; clone size: .; V gene: TRBV2; D gene: .; CDR3 protein: CASRDTGWAYEQYF; CDR3 DNA: TGTGCCAGCAGGGATACAGGGTGGGCCTACGAGCAGTACTTC
J gene: TRBJ2-1; clone size: .; V gene: TRBV11-2; D gene: .; CDR3 protein: CASSSPLVYNEQSF; CDR3 DNA: TGTGCCAGCAGCTCACCTCTAGTCTACAATGAGCAGTCCTTC
J gene: TRBJ2-6; clone size: .; V gene: TRBV7-9; D gene: .; CDR3 protein: CASSLDGSSYGANVLTF; CDR3 DNA: TGTGCCAGCAGCTTAGACGGTTCTAGCTATGGGGCCAACGTCCTGACTTTC
J gene: TRBJ2-7; clone size: .; V gene: TRBV11-2; D gene: TRBD1; CDR3 protein: CDCSIDPPGQGSYERYF; CDR3 DNA: TGTGACTGCAGCATCGACCCGCCGGGACAGGGAAGCTACGAGCGGTACTTC
J gene: TRBJ1-1; clone size: .; V gene: TRBV7-3; D gene: .; CDR3 protein: CASSWVGEIEAFF; CDR3 DNA: TGTGCCAGCAGCTGGGTCGGGGAAATTGAAGCTTTCTTT
J gene: TRBJ2-7; clone size: .; V gene: TRBV6-5; D gene: .; CDR3 protein: CANSPWTGDCPYEQYF; CDR3 DNA: TGTGCCAACAGTCCATGGACGGGGGACTGCCCCTACGAGCAGTATTTC
J gene: TRBJ2-1; clone size: .; V gene: TRBV28; D gene: .; CDR3 protein: CASSSWDKGMNEQFF; CDR3 DNA: TGTGCCAGCAGTTCCTGGGACAAGGGGATGAATGAGCAGTTCTTC
J gene: TRBJ1-5; clone size: .; V gene: TRBV11-2; D gene: .; CDR3 protein: CASSQSINPGDQPQRF; CDR3 DNA: TGTGCCAGCAGCCAAAGCATTAATCCGGGGGACCAGCCCCAGCGATTT
J gene: TRBJ2-1; clone size: few; V gene: TRBV12-5; D gene: TRBD2; CDR3 protein: CASGLETSGRRGEQFF; CDR3 DNA: TGTGCTAGTGGTTTGGAGACTAGCGGGAGGAGGGGTGAGCAGTTCTTC
J gene: TRBJ2-7; clone size: .; V gene: TRBV6-1; D gene: .; CDR3 protein: CVSSEWVFYERYF; CDR3 DNA: TGTGTCAGCAGTGAATGGGTTTTCTACGAGCGGTATTTC
J gene: TRBJ2-7; clone size: .; V gene: TRBV28; D gene: .; CDR3 protein: CASSPAGAEYEQYF; CDR3 DNA: TGTGCCAGCAGCCCCGCCGGGGCAGAATACGAGCAGTATTTC
J gene: TRBJ2-1; clone size: .; V gene: TRBV2; D gene: .; CDR3 protein: CAGTVEGAGQFF; CDR3 DNA: TGTGCCGGCACGGTAGAGGGGGCGGGACAGTTCTTC
J gene: TRBJ2-1; clone size: many; V gene: TRBV7-9; D gene: TRBD2; CDR3 protein: CASSLGGGSTASEQFF; CDR3 DNA: TGTGCCAGCAGCTTAGGTGGCGGGAGCACTGCGTCTGAGCAGTTCTTC
J gene: TRBJ2-7; clone size: once; V gene: TRBV6-6; D gene: .; CDR3 protein: CVSSPTSHYEQYF; CDR3 DNA: TGTGTTAGCAGTCCAACTTCTCACTATGAGCAGTACTTC
J gene: TRBJ1-1; clone size: .; V gene: TRBV11-2; D gene: TRBD1; CDR3 protein: CASNRMGGQGSGTEAFF; CDR3 DNA: TGTGCCAGCAACCGGATGGGGGGACAGGGGTCCGGCACTGAAGCTTTCTTT
J gene: TRBJ2-1; clone size: .; V gene: TRBV11-2; D gene: TRBD1; CDR3 protein: CASSLGRGLTYEQFF; CDR3 DNA: TGCGCCAGCAGCTTAGGCAGGGGGCTTACCTACGAGCAATTCTTC
J gene: TRBJ2-2; clone size: .; V gene: TRBV6-6; D gene: TRBD1; CDR3 protein: CSSSDRGAGELFF; CDR3 DNA: TGTTCTAGCTCGGACAGGGGCGCCGGGGAGCTGTTTTTT
J gene: TRBJ2-1; clone size: .; V gene: TRBV10-2; D gene: .; CDR3 protein: CATSKNRNEQFF; CDR3 DNA: TGTGCCACCAGCAAGAACCGCAATGAGCAGTTCTTC
J gene: TRBJ1-2; clone size: many; V gene: TRBV5-8; D gene: .; CDR3 protein: CASTARGYGYTF; CDR3 DNA: TGTGCCAGCACGGCTAGGGGGTATGGCTACACCTTC
J gene: TRBJ2-7; clone size: many; V gene: TRBV29-1; D gene: .; CDR3 protein: CSVEGLREEGRSLYEQYF; CDR3 DNA: TGCAGCGTTGAAGGCCTGAGGGAGGAGGGGCGAAGCCTGTACGAGCAGTACTTC
J gene: TRBJ2-1; clone size: .; V gene: TRBV11-1; D gene: .; CDR3 protein: CASIFGISGYNEQFF; CDR3 DNA: TGTGCCAGCATTTTCGGGATTAGCGGCTACAATGAGCAGTTCTTC
J gene: TRBJ2-5; clone size: once; V gene: TRBV11-2; D gene: .; CDR3 protein: CARSLVSGGSRQGTQYF; CDR3 DNA: TGCGCCAGGAGCTTAGTCAGTGGGGGCAGTCGGCAAGGGACCCAGTACTTC
J gene: TRBJ2-3; clone size: .; V gene: TRBV7-3; D gene: .; CDR3 protein: CASRPDGGGTDTQYF; CDR3 DNA: TGTGCCAGCAGACCCGACGGGGGCGGGACAGATACGCAGTATTTT
J gene: TRBJ2-7; clone size: .; V gene: TRBV6-5; D gene: .; CDR3 protein: CASSYATDGTGEQYF; CDR3 DNA: TGTGCCAGCAGTTACGCCACAGACGGGACGGGGGAGCAGTACTTC
J gene: TRBJ1-6; clone size: .; V gene: TRBV7-9; D gene: .; CDR3 protein: CASSPMGRGNSPLHF; CDR3 DNA: TGTGCCAGCAGCCCCATGGGGAGGGGTAATTCACCCCTCCACTTT
J gene: TRBJ2-7; clone size: few; V gene: TRBV4-1; D gene: .; CDR3 protein: CASSQDMVVIEQYF; CDR3 DNA: TGCGCTAGCAGCCAAGATATGGTGGTTATCGAGCAGTACTTC
J gene: TRBJ2-7; clone size: once; V gene: TRBV10-2; D gene: TRBD1; CDR3 protein: CAMSGQGPPYEQYF; CDR3 DNA: TGCGCCATGTCAGGACAGGGACCCCCCTACGAGCAGTACTTC
J gene: TRBJ2-2; clone size: few; V gene: TRBV4-1; D gene: .; CDR3 protein: CASSHWRGVNTGEQFF; CDR3 DNA: TGCGCCAGCAGCCACTGGAGAGGGGTGAATACCGGGGAGCAGTTTTTT